One and the same sample provided the 19 T cell receptor beta chains below, sequenced in a study of T cell responses to AZD1222 COVID-19 vaccine. Some clones are missing from TCRdb's copy, which holds only in-frame ones; the method was immunoSEQ multiplex PCR. The data show 100,000 to 150,000 clones, approximately 91% seen once. Sequencing was performed on peripheral blood, taken on day 0 of AZD1222 vaccination. Receptors originate from an adult in good health.

Turning to this clone: At one boundary the junction diverges from the germline segment, which might be a read error. The chain has TRBV28 and TRBJ2-1; TRBD2 aligns across 12 bases. The germline V gene encodes CDR1 MDHEN and CDR2 SYDVKM. The CDR3 consists of 15 residues. CDR3 DNA: TGTGCCAGCAGTGGGACTAGCGGGCCCCAAAATGGGCAGTTCTTC. It codes for CASSGTSGPQNGQFF.

CDR3 nucleotide sequence: TGTGCCAGCGGACCCGGACCCAGGGGCCCGTTCTCTGGGGCCAACGTCCTGACTTTC. Translating it yields CASGPGPRGPFSGANVLTF. The chain employs TRBV27 and TRBJ2-6; a weak D match, TRBD1 (6 bases). The germline gives CDR1 MNHEY, CDR2 SMNVEV (reference sequence). Trimming removed 8 bases at V and 0 bases at J, with 23 bases between. There are 19 residues in the CDR3.

This chain uses TRBV5-6 with TRBJ2-5; perhaps TRBD2 as D (6 bases). The length of the CDR3 is 14 residues. CDR1 and CDR2 (germline): SGHDT, YYEEEE. V lost 2 bases, J lost 4 bases, and 12 bases lay in between. The CDR3 coding sequence is TGTGCCAGCAGCTTTCCGGGAGTTCGAGAGACCCAGTACTTC. Translating gives CASSFPGVRETQYF.

The CDR3 region is CASSLGVTISYEQYF. In nucleotides, the CDR3 is TGTGCCAGCAGTTTAGGGGTGACAATCTCCTACGAGCAGTACTTC. The chain employs TRBV28 and TRBJ2-7, with unresolved D. Germline CDR1 and CDR2: MDHEN and SYDVKM. The CDR3 has 15 amino acids. V was trimmed by 2 bases and J by 0 bases, leaving 11 bases between them.

This clone was recorded a few times. The genes are TRBV12-5 and TRBJ2-3; D tentatively fits TRBD1 or TRBD2 (5 bases each). V was shortened by 7 bases and J by 4 bases, with 12 bases between the two germline ends. The CDR3 covers 13 residues. Germline V gives CDR1 LGHNT, CDR2 FRNRAP. The CDR3 bases are TGTGCTAGTGCACCCAGAGGGGCAGATACGCAGTATTTT. Translating it yields CASAPRGADTQYF.

J is TRBJ2-3 and V is TRBV6-1; D unresolved. Germline CDR1 reads MNHNS; CDR2 reads SASEGT. The CDR3 runs 15 residues. Trimming removed 2 bases at V and 3 bases at J, with 12 bases between. The CDR3 DNA follows: TGTGCCAGCAGTGAATTACGGAGAATTACAGATACGCAGTATTTT. Translated, it gives CASSELRRITDTQYF.

J is TRBJ1-2 and V is TRBV6-6; no reliable D call. Germline values: CDR1 MNHNY, CDR2 SVGAGI (reference sequence). V shed 0 bases and J shed 7 bases, with 12 bases lying between them. The CDR3 runs 14 residues. Written as DNA, the CDR3 is TGTGCCAGCAGTTACTCGATGGCAGGTGGTGGCTACACCTTC. It specifies CASSYSMAGGGYTF.

This clone appeared a few times. The gene calls are TRBV12-3 or TRBV12-4 and TRBJ1-2; D ambiguous. CDR3 length: 13 residues. V was clipped by 5 bases and J by 0 bases, with 7 bases between them. The CDR3 loop reads CASSPEANYGYTF. As DNA, the CDR3 is TGTGCCAGCAGTCCTGAGGCTAACTATGGCTACACCTTC.

The V gene is TRBV28, the J gene TRBJ1-5, with D maybe TRBD1 (5 bases). The CDR3 covers 14 residues. V was trimmed by 5 bases and J by 6 bases, leaving 14 bases between them. Germline CDR1 MDHEN, CDR2 SYDVKM. The CDR3 loop is CASSLPLTAQPQHF. As DNA, the CDR3 is TGTGCCAGCAGTCTTCCCCTGACAGCTCAGCCCCAGCATTTT.

V gene TRBV4-2 combines with J gene TRBJ2-7; D may match TRBD1 or TRBD2 (5 bases each). The CDR3 is 15 amino acids. V lost 4 bases to trimming and J lost 0 bases, with 13 bases between them. Germline V CDR1 and CDR2: LGHNA, YNFKEQ. The CDR3 is CASSPRVGASYEQYF. The CDR3 DNA reads TGTGCCAGCAGCCCCCGGGTCGGGGCCTCCTACGAGCAGTACTTC.

This chain connects TRBV12-1 to TRBJ1-2. TRBV12-1 constitutes a pseudogene. This CDR3 has 12 amino acids. CDR3 loop: CASSFGAAGYTF. The CDR3 DNA sequence: TGTGCCAGCAGCTTTGGGGCGGCTGGCTACACCTTC.

In DNA form, the CDR3 reads TGCAGCGTTGGCAGGAGCAATCAGCCCCAGCATTTT. Its translation is CSVGRSNQPQHF. The rearrangement uses TRBV29-1 and TRBJ1-5; unclear D gene. The CDR3 extends over 12 amino acids. Germline CDR1 and CDR2: SQVTM and ANQGSEA. Trimming removed 4 bases from V and 1 base from J, with 5 bases in between. The complete variable domain, with remaining parts taken from reference TRBV29-1 and TRBJ1-5, reads SAVISQKPSRDICQRGTSLTIQCQVDSQVTMMFWYRQQPGQSLTLIATANQGSEATYESGFVIDKFPISRPNLTFSTLTVSNMSPEDSSIYLCSVGRSNQPQHFGDGTRLSIL.

The chain has TRBV2 and TRBJ2-7; 7 bases agree with TRBD2. Germline CDR1 is SNHLY and CDR2 is FYNNEI. The ends lost 4 bases at V and 0 bases at J; junction bases unmatched: 6. This CDR3 is built from 15 residues. The CDR3 region is CASSGVAGLSYEQYF. The CDR3, as DNA: TGTGCCAGCAGTGGGGTAGCGGGCCTCTCCTACGAGCAGTACTTC.

The chain employs TRBV27 and TRBJ2-1; possibly TRBD2 for D (6 bases). V was trimmed by 8 bases and J by 2 bases, leaving 16 bases between them. The CDR3 totals 15 residues. In germline, CDR1 is MNHEY, CDR2 SMNVEV (reference sequence). In DNA, the CDR3 is TGTGCCAGCCGGAGGGCAGGGCGACCCTACAATGAGCAGTTCTTC. This gives the protein CASRRAGRPYNEQFF.

V gene TRBV5-6 combines with J gene TRBJ2-7; the match to TRBD1 covers 8 bases. V lost 5 bases, J lost 7 bases, and 8 bases stayed unmatched. The CDR3 has 13 amino acids. Germline values: CDR1 SGHDT, CDR2 YYEEEE. The CDR3 DNA is TGTGCCAGCAGTGGGACAGGCCAATCAGAGCAGTACTTC. It yields the protein CASSGTGQSEQYF.

This clone was observed once. V is TRBV29-1 and J is TRBJ1-2; 9 bases align to TRBD1. Trimming took 1 base from V and 5 from J; bases not matched to a gene: 2. Germline CDR1 SQVTM, CDR2 ANQGSEA. The CDR3 has 13 amino acids. This chain's CDR3 is CSVEAGTGYGYTF. The CDR3 DNA reads as TGCAGCGTTGAAGCCGGGACAGGGTATGGCTACACCTTC. Complete variable domain (other parts from reference TRBV29-1 and TRBJ1-2): SAVISQKPSRDICQRGTSLTIQCQVDSQVTMMFWYRQQPGQSLTLIATANQGSEATYESGFVIDKFPISRPNLTFSTLTVSNMSPEDSSIYLCSVEAGTGYGYTFGSGTRLTVV.

The rearrangement joins TRBV12-1 to TRBJ1-5. TRBV12-1 is shown as a pseudogene. The CDR3 sequence is 16 residues long. The CDR3 nucleotides are TGTGCCAGCAGCTTTGACGGGAAATATAGCAATCAGCCCCAGCATTTT. Amino acid sequence: CASSFDGKYSNQPQHF.

CDR3 nucleotides: TGTGCCAGCACTCTAGTGGGAGGACAAGGAGATACGCAGTATTTT. It codes for CASTLVGGQGDTQYF. The rearrangement uses TRBV6-5 and TRBJ2-3; the D gene is possibly TRBD2 (6 bases). Germline CDR1 is MNHEY and CDR2 is SVGAGI. Trimming took off 7 bases at V and 5 bases at J, with 19 bases between the two ends. The CDR3 runs 15 residues.

CDR3 DNA: TGTGCCAGCAGCTACGAGACAGGGTTTGCAGATACGCAGTATTTT. Its translation: CASSYETGFADTQYF. The chain couples TRBV7-3 to TRBJ2-3, with 7 bases fitting TRBD1. V trimming: 4 bases; J trimming: 4 bases; junction bases outside the gene matches: 8. This CDR3 is 15 amino acids long. Looked up from germline, CDR1 is SGHTA and CDR2 is FQGTGA.